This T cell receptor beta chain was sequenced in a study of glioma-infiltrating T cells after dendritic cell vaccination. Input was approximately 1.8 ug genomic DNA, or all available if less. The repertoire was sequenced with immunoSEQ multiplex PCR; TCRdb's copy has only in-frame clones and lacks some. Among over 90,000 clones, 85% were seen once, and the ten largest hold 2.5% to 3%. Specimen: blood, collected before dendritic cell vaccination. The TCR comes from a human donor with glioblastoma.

The CDR3 DNA sequence: TGTGCCAGCAGTCCCGGGACTAGCGGAAACCCCGCGAACACCGGGGAGCTGTTTTTT. This codes for CASSPGTSGNPANTGELFF. The rearrangement joins TRBV27 to TRBJ2-2, with 11 bases lining up with TRBD2. J lost 0 bases, V lost 5 bases, and 11 bases had no gene match. This CDR3 contains 19 residues. Germline assignment: CDR1 MNHEY and CDR2 SMNVEV (reference sequence).